These 28 T cell receptor beta chains originate from one sample sequenced in a study of cytomegalovirus exposure and HLA in healthy donors. PCR employed 60 Vbeta and 13 Jbeta primers. Sequencing used immunoSEQ multiplex PCR; TCRdb keeps in-frame clones, though not all of them. The sample totals tens of thousands of clones. Sequenced sample: PBMCs. Receptors originate from a woman between 50 and 59 years old in good health and CMV-seropositive.

The chain couples TRBV4-1 to TRBJ2-7; 7 bases agree with TRBD1. The CDR3 has 14 amino acids. Germline V lookup: CDR1 MGHRA, CDR2 YSYEKL. J lost 3 bases, V lost 0 bases, and 2 bases had no gene match. The CDR3 reads CASSQEGQSYEQYF. The CDR3 DNA sequence: TGCGCCAGCAGCCAAGAGGGACAGAGCTACGAGCAGTACTTC.

The rearrangement joins TRBV5-1 to TRBJ1-6, with 7 bases fitting TRBD1. V lost 3 bases and J lost 9; bases outside the gene matches: 6. The CDR3 spans 14 residues. CDR1 and CDR2 (germline): SGHRS, YFSETQ. In DNA form, the CDR3 reads TGCGCCAGCAGCTCGGACCACAGGGGTTCACCCCTCCACTTT. Protein sequence: CASSSDHRGSPLHF.

The genes are TRBV28 and TRBJ1-4; 8 nucleotides align to TRBD1. J was trimmed by 3 bases and V by 4 bases; bases with no gene match: 7. The CDR3 consists of 16 residues. Germline loops: CDR1 MDHEN, CDR2 SYDVKM. In DNA, the CDR3 is TGTGCCAGCAGTTGGGGGACAGGCCTTTCTAATGAAAAACTGTTTTTT. Protein product: CASSWGTGLSNEKLFF.

The CDR3 coding sequence is TGTGCCAGCGGATATTGGGCAGGGTCGGACACTGAAGCTTTCTTT. Its translation is CASGYWAGSDTEAFF. The chain links TRBV9 to TRBJ1-1; D is perhaps TRBD1 (5 bases). The CDR3 totals 15 residues. The V end lost 7 bases, the J end lost 3 bases, and 19 bases lay between the germline ends. CDR1 SGDLS and CDR2 YYNGEE come from the germline V gene.

The chain employs TRBV30 and TRBJ1-5; 7 bases line up with TRBD1. The germline V gene encodes CDR1 GTSNPN and CDR2 SVGIG (reference sequence). This CDR3 contains 13 residues. The junction had 5 bases not matched to a gene; V was cut back by 2 bases and J by 7 bases. The CDR3 here is CAWSRTGVQPQHF. The DNA for the CDR3 is TGTGCCTGGAGTAGAACAGGGGTGCAGCCCCAGCATTTT.

The chain carries TRBV6-1 and TRBJ1-1; possibly TRBD1 for D (6 bases). V was clipped by 2 bases and J by 1 base, with 11 bases between them. The CDR3 loop spans 15 amino acids. In germline, CDR1 is MNHNS, CDR2 SASEGT. The CDR3 DNA follows: TGTGCCAGCAGTGAAACGACAGGAGAGAACACTGAAGCTTTCTTT. Amino acid sequence: CASSETTGENTEAFF.

The gene calls are TRBV30 and TRBJ1-6; D is unresolved. Germline CDR1 reads GTSNPN; CDR2 reads SVGIG (reference sequence). The V end lost 4 bases, the J end lost 10 bases, and 14 bases lay between the germline ends. CDR3 length: 13 residues. CDR3 protein: CAWTFAAYSPLHF. CDR3 in DNA: TGTGCCTGGACGTTCGCTGCGTACTCACCCCTCCACTTT.

V gene TRBV6-1 combines with J gene TRBJ2-7, with 11 bases aligning to TRBD1. This CDR3 is built from 15 residues. Germline trimming cut 5 bases from V and 5 bases from J; bases unmatched to any gene: 8. Germline values: CDR1 MNHNS, CDR2 SASEGT. CDR3 in amino acids: CASSSRRTGGNEQYF. In DNA form, the CDR3 reads TGTGCCAGCAGTAGCCGGCGGACAGGGGGCAACGAGCAGTACTTC.

This chain connects TRBV19 to TRBJ1-4; D gene uncertain. CDR3 length: 14 residues. V lost 4 bases to trimming and J lost 4 bases, with 10 bases between them. The germline V gene has CDR1 LNHDA and CDR2 SQIVND (reference sequence). CDR3 in amino acids: CASSTRVGNEKLFF. The CDR3 region has the DNA TGTGCCAGTAGTACCCGGGTGGGTAATGAAAAACTGTTTTTT. The full variable domain, its missing parts supplied by reference TRBV19 and TRBJ1-4, is DGGITQSPKYLFRKEGQNVTLSCEQNLNHDAMYWYRQDPGQGLRLIYYSQIVNDFQKGDIAEGYSVSREKKESFPLTVTSAQKNPTAFYLCASSTRVGNEKLFFGSGTQLSVL.

The V gene is TRBV18, the J gene TRBJ2-3; D not certain. The CDR3 is 15 residues long. V lost 0 bases, J lost 2 bases, and 9 bases lay in between. Germline CDR1 reads KGHSH; CDR2 reads LQKENI. In nucleotides, the CDR3 is TGTGCCAGCTCACCACCCGTAGATTACACAGATACGCAGTATTTT. The encoded protein is CASSPPVDYTDTQYF.

The rearrangement uses TRBV29-1 and TRBJ2-5; 9 nucleotides match TRBD1. Germline assignment: CDR1 SQVTM and CDR2 ANQGSEA. This CDR3 has 14 residues. Trimming at V came to 4 bases and at J to 5 bases, leaving 8 bases not matched to a gene. CDR3 loop: CSVVRTGVRETQYF. The DNA of the CDR3 is TGCAGCGTTGTCCGGACAGGGGTAAGGGAGACCCAGTACTTC.

This chain uses TRBV28 with TRBJ2-5, with D tentatively TRBD1 (5 bases). The assigned J gene may be wrong: the sequence end matches TRBJ2-7 better. The CDR3 spans 15 residues. Germline CDR1 MDHEN, CDR2 SYDVKM. The chain's CDR3 is CASSLFAGQRYEQYF. DNA of the CDR3: TGTGCCAGCAGTTTATTCGCAGGACAACGCTACGAGCAGTACTTC.

The V gene is TRBV12-5, the J gene TRBJ2-7, with 11 bases fitting TRBD2. The CDR3 spans 15 residues. From germline, CDR1 is LGHNT and CDR2 FRNRAP. With V trimmed by 5 bases and J by 3 bases, 6 bases remained unmatched. The CDR3 loop reads CASGPPSGGIYEQYF. The CDR3 coding sequence is TGTGCTAGTGGTCCACCTAGCGGGGGGATCTACGAGCAGTACTTC. Filled out from reference TRBV12-5 and TRBJ2-7, the complete variable domain reads DARVTQTPRHKVTEMGQEVTMRCQPILGHNTVFWYRQTMMQGLELLAYFRNRAPLDDSGMPKDRFSAEMPDATLATLKIQPSEPRDSAVYFCASGPPSGGIYEQYFGPGTRLTVT.

The gene calls are TRBV6-5 and TRBJ1-1; D may be TRBD1 (6 bases). Germline values: CDR1 MNHEY, CDR2 SVGAGI. Trimming stripped 6 bases from V and 4 bases from J, with 15 bases between. The CDR3 covers 14 residues. The CDR3 DNA reads as TGTGCCAGCAGACTGGACAGTCCGAGCACTGAAGCTTTCTTT. This translates into CASRLDSPSTEAFF.

The rearrangement joins TRBV7-8 to TRBJ2-2; 7 nucleotides align to TRBD2. V shed 4 bases, J shed 0 bases, and the junction held 8 bases outside the gene matches. This CDR3 has 17 amino acids. Germline CDR1 and CDR2: SGHVS and FQNEAQ. The CDR3 DNA reads as TGTGCCAGCAGCTCCCCGGGGGGTGGAGCGAACACCGGGGAGCTGTTTTTT. Its translation is CASSSPGGGANTGELFF.

This chain uses TRBV6-6 with TRBJ2-7; tentative D call: TRBD1 (5 bases). Germline-derived CDR1 and CDR2 are MNHNY and SVGAGI (reference sequence). V lost 1 base, J lost 7 bases, and 8 bases lay in between. The CDR3 length is 12 residues. The DNA of the CDR3 is TGTGCCAGCAGTTACTTAGGGGAAGAGCAGTACTTC. Translated: CASSYLGEEQYF.

This chain connects TRBV5-6 to TRBJ2-7; 13 positions match TRBD2. Germline V gives CDR1 SGHDT, CDR2 YYEEEE. The ends lost 2 bases at V and 5 bases at J; junction bases unmatched: 10. The CDR3 is made up of 17 amino acids. The CDR3 sequence is CASSFPELAGGPDEQYF. For the CDR3, the DNA is TGTGCCAGCAGCTTCCCCGAACTAGCGGGAGGGCCGGACGAGCAGTACTTC.

CDR3: CATSRTDNYGYTF. CDR3 coding DNA: TGTGCCACCAGCAGGACAGACAACTATGGCTACACCTTC. The chain links TRBV15 to TRBJ1-2; D perhaps matches TRBD1 (5 bases). Germline V lookup: CDR1 LNHNV, CDR2 YYDKDF (reference sequence). V was trimmed by 3 bases and J by 2 bases, leaving 7 bases between them. The CDR3 consists of 13 residues.

The rearrangement joins TRBV5-4 to TRBJ2-1, with a weak D call TRBD2 (7 bases). Trimming pared 4 bases from V and 8 bases from J, leaving 13 bases between. CDR3 length: 13 residues. Germline assignment: CDR1 SGHNT and CDR2 YYREEE (reference sequence). As DNA, the CDR3 is TGTGCCAGCAGCCCTAAGGGGGGGGATGAGCAGTTCTTC. This translates into CASSPKGGDEQFF.

The rearrangement links TRBV19 to TRBJ2-5; the D gene is possibly TRBD2 (6 bases). The CDR3 totals 15 residues. Germline V gene sequence: CDR1 LNHDA, CDR2 SQIVND (reference sequence). With 3 bases removed from V and 5 bases from J, the gap between germline ends came to 16 bases. In nucleotides, the CDR3 is TGTGCCAGTAGTATCGGAAGCGGAGGAGGGGAGACCCAGTACTTC. Protein: CASSIGSGGGETQYF.

As to this clone: One end of the junction is discordant with germline, which a read error may explain. The chain couples TRBV29-1 to TRBJ2-7, with TRBD2 matching over 9 bases. This CDR3 has 15 residues. CDR1 is SQVTM and CDR2 is ANQGSEA in the germline V gene. Here the CDR3 DNA reads TGCAGCGTAGAAGCCCTAGCGGGAAGCTCCTACGAGCAGTACTTC. It encodes CSVEALAGSSYEQYF.

V is TRBV7-9 and J is TRBJ2-4, with 8 bases aligning to TRBD1. The germline gives CDR1 SEHNR, CDR2 FQNEAQ (reference sequence). Germline trimming cut 3 bases from V and 9 bases from J; bases unmatched to any gene: 7. This CDR3 region has 14 residues. The CDR3 sequence: CASSFLQGGGIQYF. For the CDR3, the DNA is TGTGCCAGCAGCTTCCTACAGGGGGGAGGCATTCAGTACTTC.

The chain couples TRBV14 to TRBJ2-7; 12 positions agree with TRBD2. CDR1 is SGHDN, CDR2 FVKESK, per germline. The CDR3 has 17 residues. Losses at the gene ends were 0 bases for V and 7 bases for J; bases not matched to a gene: 10. The CDR3 here is CASSQEGPTSGGGEQYF. Here the CDR3 DNA reads TGTGCCAGCAGCCAAGAAGGGCCGACTAGCGGGGGTGGTGAGCAGTACTTC.

This chain connects TRBV6-6 to TRBJ2-5; 11 nucleotides align to TRBD1. The CDR3 length is 14 residues. V lost 6 bases and J lost 2; bases outside the gene matches: 2. Germline CDR1 MNHNY, CDR2 SVGAGI (reference sequence). CDR3 nucleotide sequence: TGTGCCAGCAGGCGGGACAGGGGGCAAGAGACCCAGTACTTC. This translates into CASRRDRGQETQYF.

The V gene is TRBV27, the J gene TRBJ2-5, with 8 bases that match TRBD1. CDR1 and CDR2 from the germline V gene are MNHEY and SMNVEV (reference sequence). The length of the CDR3 is 14 residues. The V and J ends lost 4 bases and 3 bases, in that order; junction bases with no gene match: 4. The CDR3 spells CASSSRQGKETQYF. CDR3 bases: TGTGCCAGCAGTTCCAGACAGGGGAAAGAGACCCAGTACTTC.

This chain links TRBV9 with TRBJ2-5; the match to TRBD2 covers 8 bases. V dropped 3 bases and J dropped 3; count of bases not matched to a gene: 7. This CDR3 comprises 15 residues. Germline loops: CDR1 SGDLS, CDR2 YYNGEE. CDR3 nucleotide sequence: TGTGCCAGCAGCGCCCCGGGGGGGTTAGAAGAGACCCAGTACTTC. This sequence encodes CASSAPGGLEETQYF.

The genes are TRBV9 and TRBJ1-6; D not certain. Trimming pared 0 bases from V and 5 bases from J, leaving 6 bases between. The CDR3 sequence is 14 residues long. The germline CDR1 and CDR2 sequences are SGDLS and YYNGEE. The chain's CDR3 is CASSVGENNSPLHF. The CDR3 bases are TGTGCCAGCAGCGTAGGCGAAAATAATTCACCCCTCCACTTT.

V and J are TRBV28 and TRBJ2-7, with 8 bases aligning to TRBD2. V shed 4 bases, J shed 6 bases, and the junction held 8 bases outside the gene matches. CDR1 is MDHEN, CDR2 SYDVKM, per germline. The CDR3 length is 14 residues. CDR3: CASSSGGVPGEQYF. The DNA of the CDR3 is TGTGCCAGCAGTTCGGGGGGGGTCCCGGGCGAGCAGTACTTC.